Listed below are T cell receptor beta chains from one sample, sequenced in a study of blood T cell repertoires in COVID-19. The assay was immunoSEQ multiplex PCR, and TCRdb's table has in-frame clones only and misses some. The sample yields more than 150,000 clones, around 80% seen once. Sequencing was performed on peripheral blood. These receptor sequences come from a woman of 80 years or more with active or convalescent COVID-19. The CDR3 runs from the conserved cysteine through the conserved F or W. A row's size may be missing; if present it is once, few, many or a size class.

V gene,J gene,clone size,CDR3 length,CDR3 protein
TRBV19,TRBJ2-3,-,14,CASSPGYSTDTQYF
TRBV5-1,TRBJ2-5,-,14,CASSTGTPRETQYF
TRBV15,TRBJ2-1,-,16,CATSRDRGQGYNEQFF
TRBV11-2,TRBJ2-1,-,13,CASSLDLSGEQFF
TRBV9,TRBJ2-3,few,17,CASSPSRLAGEDDTQYF
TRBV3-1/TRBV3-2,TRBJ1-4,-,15,CASSQALESNEKLFF
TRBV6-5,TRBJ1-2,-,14,CASRGLGQGFGYTF
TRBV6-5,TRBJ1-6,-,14,CASSGWGGNSPLHF
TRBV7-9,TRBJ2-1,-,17,CASSPIQGTTSYNEQFF
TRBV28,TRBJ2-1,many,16,CASSLIGTSGDNEQFF
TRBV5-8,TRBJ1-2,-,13,CASSLRTPYGYTF
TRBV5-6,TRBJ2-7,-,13,CASSLDPDYEQYF
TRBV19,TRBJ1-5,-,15,CASSPGTGVRQPQHF
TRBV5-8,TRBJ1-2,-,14,CASSLPPVNYGYTF